These T cell receptor beta chains were read from a single sample in a study of identical twins. TCRdb redid the calling of the 5' RACE reads with MiXCR, one entry per CDR3 protein. The data show about 290,000 distinct CDR3 sequences, with 7.5% to 9.5% seen just once and roughly 6.4% held by the top ten. This sample was also put to use in a study of yellow fever vaccine responses in identical twins.

Material for sequencing was CD8+ T cells sorted from blood. All receptors derive from a woman under 30 in good health. Both conserved end residues are part of each CDR3.

j_call,v_call,cdr3_aa
TRBJ2-2,TRBV15,CATSRDRQSAGELFF
TRBJ2-1,TRBV5-6,CASSLAGLAEKSYNEQFF
TRBJ2-3,TRBV9,CASSPTGQGALDTQYF
TRBJ2-1,TRBV7-2,CASSLGRRAGNEQFF
TRBJ2-5,TRBV6-2/TRBV6-3,CASSYWAAETQYF
TRBJ2-2,TRBV3-1,CASSPKGTSGSLNTGELFF
TRBJ2-7,TRBV6-2/TRBV6-3,CASRTSGRADEQYF
TRBJ2-5,TRBV4-2,CASSQAARGDLGETQYF
TRBJ2-5,TRBV5-6,CASSFLSQETQYF
TRBJ1-5,TRBV6-1,CASSKGSNQPQHF
TRBJ2-1,TRBV28,CASSFQGLGNEQFF
TRBJ2-5,TRBV5-6,CASASRGGGSKTQYF
TRBJ2-7,TRBV7-9,CASSLGPGTITYEQYF
TRBJ2-1,TRBV19,CASTGLAYNEQFF
TRBJ1-6,TRBV15,CATRQTTGTGGRSPLHF
TRBJ1-5,TRBV27,CATQVAGGDQPQHF
TRBJ2-7,TRBV9,CASSVGVKGEQYF
TRBJ1-4,TRBV7-2,CASSSQRVEKLFF
TRBJ1-1,TRBV4-1,CASSLHPGQGAWPEAFF
TRBJ2-7,TRBV5-6,CASSLRQSSYEQYF
TRBJ2-1,TRBV12-3/TRBV12-4,CASTEGLAAYNEQFF
TRBJ1-2,TRBV2,CASMGFRGYGYTF
TRBJ2-7,TRBV10-2,CASSERGIYEQYF
TRBJ2-1,TRBV6-1,CASSESAGGPWEQFF